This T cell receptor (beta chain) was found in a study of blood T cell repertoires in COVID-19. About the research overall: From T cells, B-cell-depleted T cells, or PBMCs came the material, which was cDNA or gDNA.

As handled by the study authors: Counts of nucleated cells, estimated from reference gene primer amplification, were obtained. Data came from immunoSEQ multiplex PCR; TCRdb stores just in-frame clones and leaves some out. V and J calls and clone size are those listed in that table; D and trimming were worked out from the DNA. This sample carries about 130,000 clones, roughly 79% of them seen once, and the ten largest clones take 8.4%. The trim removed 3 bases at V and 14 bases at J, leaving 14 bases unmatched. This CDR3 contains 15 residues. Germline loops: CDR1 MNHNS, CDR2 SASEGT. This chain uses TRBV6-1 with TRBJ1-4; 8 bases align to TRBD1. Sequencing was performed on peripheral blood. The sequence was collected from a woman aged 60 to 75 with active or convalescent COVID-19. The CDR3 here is CASSDQPSRDRFLFF. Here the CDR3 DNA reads TGTGCCAGCAGTGACCAACCGTCCCGGGACAGGTTTCTGTTTTTT.